These T cell receptor beta chains were read from a single sample in a study of vaccination and CD4 T cells after COVID-19. Their target antigens are unknown. TCRdb reprocessed the PCR reads with MiXCR, giving one entry per CDR3 protein. The sample lists 25,000 to 30,000 distinct CDR3 sequences; about 35% were seen once. The sequenced sample was CD4+ T cells from blood, cultured in vitro, obtained about 7 months after SARS-CoV-2 vaccination. The receptors derive from a human donor who had recovered from COVID-19. Each CDR3 is given with its conserved first and last residue. A D gene is named only where the DNA matches it firmly. Only part of the rows carry a size: once, few, many, or a class if the clone is expanded.

j_call: TRBJ2-3; v_call: TRBV27; d_call: TRBD2; clone_size: few; cdr3_length: 13; cdr3_aa: CATRGSGRDTQYF; cdr3_nt: TGTGCCACCCGAGGTAGCGGGAGAGATACGCAGTATTTT
j_call: TRBJ2-3; v_call: TRBV28; d_call: TRBD1; clone_size: -; cdr3_length: 17; cdr3_aa: CASTETGAGGRTDTQYF; cdr3_nt: TGTGCCAGCACTGAGACTGGGGCAGGGGGTCGCACAGATACGCAGTATTTT
j_call: TRBJ2-6; v_call: TRBV7-9; d_call: -; clone_size: -; cdr3_length: 15; cdr3_aa: CASSLVTGGANVLTF; cdr3_nt: TGTGCCAGCAGCTTAGTTACAGGAGGAGCCAACGTCCTGACTTTC
j_call: TRBJ2-3; v_call: TRBV20-1; d_call: TRBD2; clone_size: few; cdr3_length: 14; cdr3_aa: CSATRRGGADTQYF; cdr3_nt: TGCAGTGCCACCAGACGGGGGGGGGCAGATACGCAGTATTTT
j_call: TRBJ2-3; v_call: TRBV11-3; d_call: TRBD2; clone_size: -; cdr3_length: 16; cdr3_aa: CASSLGTSGRLNTQYF; cdr3_nt: TGTGCCAGCAGCCTCGGGACTAGCGGGAGGCTAAATACGCAGTATTTT
j_call: TRBJ1-2; v_call: TRBV5-5; d_call: -; clone_size: -; cdr3_length: 14; cdr3_aa: CASSLAAEPYGYTF; cdr3_nt: TGTGCCAGCAGCTTGGCGGCAGAGCCATATGGCTACACCTTC
j_call: TRBJ2-5; v_call: TRBV10-3; d_call: -; clone_size: -; cdr3_length: 16; cdr3_aa: CAISESSQTGQETQYF; cdr3_nt: TGTGCCATCAGTGAGAGCTCCCAGACTGGCCAAGAGACCCAGTACTTC
j_call: TRBJ1-5; v_call: TRBV19; d_call: -; clone_size: -; cdr3_length: 15; cdr3_aa: CASSGWDGRNQPQHF; cdr3_nt: TGTGCCAGTAGTGGCTGGGACGGGAGGAATCAGCCCCAGCATTTT
j_call: TRBJ2-2; v_call: TRBV7-3; d_call: -; clone_size: large; cdr3_length: 13; cdr3_aa: CASSRLSVGELFF; cdr3_nt: TGTGCCAGCAGCCGACTTTCTGTGGGGGAGCTGTTTTTT
j_call: TRBJ2-1; v_call: TRBV2; d_call: -; clone_size: -; cdr3_length: 13; cdr3_aa: CASISSTQNEQFF; cdr3_nt: TGTGCCAGCATTTCATCGACTCAGAATGAGCAGTTCTTC
j_call: TRBJ2-5; v_call: TRBV5-1; d_call: TRBD1; clone_size: once; cdr3_length: 15; cdr3_aa: CASSLAGQGGETQYF; cdr3_nt: TGCGCCAGCAGCTTGGCGGGACAGGGGGGAGAGACCCAGTACTTC
j_call: TRBJ2-7; v_call: TRBV2; d_call: TRBD2; clone_size: once; cdr3_length: 14; cdr3_aa: CASSAGGSQYEQYF; cdr3_nt: TGTGCCAGCAGTGCGGGCGGGAGTCAGTACGAGCAGTACTTC
j_call: TRBJ1-2; v_call: TRBV5-1; d_call: -; clone_size: -; cdr3_length: 13; cdr3_aa: CASSLEHLYGYTF; cdr3_nt: TGCGCCAGCAGCTTGGAACACCTCTATGGCTACACCTTC
j_call: TRBJ2-5; v_call: TRBV20-1; d_call: -; clone_size: few; cdr3_length: 11; cdr3_aa: CSARDYETQYF; cdr3_nt: TGCAGTGCTAGAGATTACGAGACCCAGTACTTC
j_call: TRBJ1-2; v_call: TRBV20-1; d_call: TRBD1; clone_size: -; cdr3_length: 13; cdr3_aa: CSAGGTGGYGYTF; cdr3_nt: TGCAGTGCTGGCGGGACAGGGGGCTATGGCTACACCTTC
j_call: TRBJ2-7; v_call: TRBV11-1; d_call: -; clone_size: few; cdr3_length: 14; cdr3_aa: CASSLGFDLNEQYF; cdr3_nt: TGTGCCAGCAGCTTAGGGTTTGACCTAAACGAGCAGTACTTC
j_call: TRBJ2-7; v_call: TRBV5-4; d_call: -; clone_size: -; cdr3_length: 12; cdr3_aa: CASSLDRERQYF; cdr3_nt: TGTGCCAGCAGCTTGGATCGGGAAAGGCAGTACTTC
j_call: TRBJ1-5; v_call: TRBV19; d_call: -; clone_size: -; cdr3_length: 15; cdr3_aa: CASKTDDYSNQPQHF; cdr3_nt: TGTGCCAGTAAGACAGACGACTATAGCAATCAGCCCCAGCATTTT
j_call: TRBJ2-3; v_call: TRBV15; d_call: -; clone_size: few; cdr3_length: 12; cdr3_aa: CATSRPRDTQYF; cdr3_nt: TGTGCCACCAGCAGACCGAGAGATACGCAGTATTTT
j_call: TRBJ2-5; v_call: TRBV4-1; d_call: -; clone_size: -; cdr3_length: 16; cdr3_aa: CASSQAGGLTQETQYF; cdr3_nt: TGCGCCAGCAGCCAAGCCGGAGGACTAACACAAGAGACCCAGTACTTC
j_call: TRBJ2-7; v_call: TRBV7-6; d_call: -; clone_size: few; cdr3_length: 12; cdr3_aa: CASSHHRYEQYF; cdr3_nt: TGTGCCAGCAGCCACCACAGATACGAGCAGTACTTC
j_call: TRBJ1-5; v_call: TRBV12-3/TRBV12-4; d_call: -; clone_size: -; cdr3_length: 13; cdr3_aa: CASRQQDNQPQHF; cdr3_nt: TGTGCCAGCAGGCAACAAGACAATCAGCCCCAGCATTTT
j_call: TRBJ2-5; v_call: TRBV11-1; d_call: -; clone_size: -; cdr3_length: 13; cdr3_aa: CASSLDAPETQYF; cdr3_nt: TGTGCCAGCAGCTTAGACGCCCCGGAGACCCAGTACTTC
j_call: TRBJ1-2; v_call: TRBV5-8; d_call: -; clone_size: few; cdr3_length: 13; cdr3_aa: CASSFLRPYGYTF; cdr3_nt: TGTGCCAGCAGCTTTCTAAGACCCTATGGCTACACCTTC
j_call: TRBJ2-1; v_call: TRBV20-1; d_call: TRBD2; clone_size: -; cdr3_length: 14; cdr3_aa: CSASASGSFEEQFF; cdr3_nt: TGCAGTGCTAGTGCTAGCGGGAGTTTTGAGGAGCAGTTCTTC
j_call: TRBJ1-1; v_call: TRBV28; d_call: TRBD1; clone_size: -; cdr3_length: 14; cdr3_aa: CASAPPGQGFRAFF; cdr3_nt: TGTGCCAGCGCTCCCCCGGGACAGGGTTTTAGAGCTTTCTTT
j_call: TRBJ2-3; v_call: TRBV20-1; d_call: -; clone_size: few; cdr3_length: 13; cdr3_aa: CSVPPLRGDTQYF; cdr3_nt: TGCAGTGTCCCGCCTCTTCGCGGAGATACGCAGTATTTT
j_call: TRBJ2-7; v_call: TRBV6-1; d_call: -; clone_size: -; cdr3_length: 14; cdr3_aa: CASEVTKASYEQYF; cdr3_nt: TGTGCCAGCGAGGTAACAAAGGCCTCCTACGAGCAGTACTTC
j_call: TRBJ1-2; v_call: TRBV5-8; d_call: -; clone_size: -; cdr3_length: 13; cdr3_aa: CASSLMVGYGYTF; cdr3_nt: TGTGCCAGCAGCTTGATGGTCGGCTATGGCTACACCTTC
j_call: TRBJ2-3; v_call: TRBV7-2; d_call: -; clone_size: few; cdr3_length: 14; cdr3_aa: CASSLGRSTDTQYF; cdr3_nt: TGTGCCAGCAGCTTGGGACGGAGCACAGATACGCAGTATTTT
j_call: TRBJ2-3; v_call: TRBV20-1; d_call: -; clone_size: medium-sized; cdr3_length: 15; cdr3_aa: CSARDLGRRTDTQYF; cdr3_nt: TGCAGTGCTAGAGATCTGGGACGCCGCACAGATACGCAGTATTTT
j_call: TRBJ2-3; v_call: TRBV10-3; d_call: TRBD2; clone_size: -; cdr3_length: 15; cdr3_aa: CAISGPSGSSDTQYF; cdr3_nt: TGTGCCATCAGTGGTCCTAGCGGGAGTTCTGATACGCAGTATTTT
j_call: TRBJ2-1; v_call: TRBV7-9; d_call: TRBD2; clone_size: -; cdr3_length: 14; cdr3_aa: CASRTSGSYAEQFF; cdr3_nt: TGTGCCAGTAGGACTAGCGGGAGTTACGCGGAGCAGTTCTTC
j_call: TRBJ2-2; v_call: TRBV6-5; d_call: -; clone_size: -; cdr3_length: 14; cdr3_aa: CASSYAKYTGELFF; cdr3_nt: TGTGCCAGCAGTTACGCCAAATACACCGGGGAGCTGTTTTTT
j_call: TRBJ2-7; v_call: TRBV6-1; d_call: -; clone_size: few; cdr3_length: 15; cdr3_aa: CASSELGNPTYEQYF; cdr3_nt: TGTGCCAGCAGTGAACTAGGTAATCCGACCTACGAGCAGTACTTC
j_call: TRBJ2-3; v_call: TRBV7-6; d_call: -; clone_size: -; cdr3_length: 17; cdr3_aa: CASSLGRGVGSTDTQYF; cdr3_nt: TGTGCCAGCAGCTTAGGTAGGGGCGTGGGGTCCACAGATACGCAGTATTTT
j_call: TRBJ1-5; v_call: TRBV19; d_call: TRBD1; clone_size: -; cdr3_length: 16; cdr3_aa: CASSRTGLDGNQPQHF; cdr3_nt: TGTGCCAGTAGTAGGACAGGGCTGGACGGCAATCAGCCCCAGCATTTT
j_call: TRBJ1-1; v_call: TRBV6-5; d_call: -; clone_size: few; cdr3_length: 14; cdr3_aa: CASSYNSLNTEAFF; cdr3_nt: TGTGCCAGCAGTTATAACTCACTGAACACTGAAGCTTTCTTT
j_call: TRBJ2-7; v_call: TRBV6-2/TRBV6-3; d_call: -; clone_size: medium-sized; cdr3_length: 12; cdr3_aa: CASSSDSYEQYF; cdr3_nt: TGTGCCAGCAGCTCCGACTCCTACGAGCAGTACTTC
j_call: TRBJ1-2; v_call: TRBV7-9; d_call: TRBD1; clone_size: few; cdr3_length: 13; cdr3_aa: CASSLPRGRGYTF; cdr3_nt: TGTGCCAGCAGCTTACCCAGGGGGCGAGGCTACACCTTC
j_call: TRBJ1-6; v_call: TRBV10-2; d_call: -; clone_size: -; cdr3_length: 13; cdr3_aa: CASSGRGDSPLHF; cdr3_nt: TGCGCCAGCAGTGGGAGGGGGGATTCACCCCTCCACTTT
j_call: TRBJ2-7; v_call: TRBV6-5; d_call: TRBD2; clone_size: -; cdr3_length: 18; cdr3_aa: CASSYSPGLAGGAYGQYF; cdr3_nt: TGTGCCAGCAGTTACAGCCCGGGACTAGCGGGAGGCGCCTACGGGCAGTACTTC
j_call: TRBJ2-5; v_call: TRBV6-2/TRBV6-3; d_call: TRBD2; clone_size: -; cdr3_length: 15; cdr3_aa: CASSYGLADQETQYF; cdr3_nt: TGTGCCAGCAGTTATGGACTAGCGGACCAAGAGACCCAGTACTTC
j_call: TRBJ1-2; v_call: TRBV24-1; d_call: TRBD1; clone_size: few; cdr3_length: 15; cdr3_aa: CATSGEGQGIYGYTF; cdr3_nt: TGTGCCACCAGCGGTGAGGGACAGGGGATCTATGGCTACACCTTC
j_call: TRBJ2-7; v_call: TRBV20-1; d_call: -; clone_size: -; cdr3_length: 11; cdr3_aa: CSAATSYEQYF; cdr3_nt: TGCAGTGCAGCGACTTCCTACGAGCAGTACTTC
j_call: TRBJ1-3; v_call: TRBV20-1; d_call: -; clone_size: -; cdr3_length: 15; cdr3_aa: CSARDPSGSGNTIYF; cdr3_nt: TGCAGTGCTAGAGACCCAAGCGGCTCTGGAAACACCATATATTTT
j_call: TRBJ1-5; v_call: TRBV4-3; d_call: -; clone_size: few; cdr3_length: 17; cdr3_aa: CASSQDIGGGAYQPQHF; cdr3_nt: TGCGCCAGCAGCCAAGATATCGGTGGGGGCGCCTATCAGCCCCAGCATTTT
j_call: TRBJ2-7; v_call: TRBV20-1; d_call: -; clone_size: -; cdr3_length: 17; cdr3_aa: CSAKTDRGPPNSYEQYF; cdr3_nt: TGCAGTGCCAAGACGGATCGGGGGCCCCCGAACTCCTACGAGCAGTACTTC
j_call: TRBJ1-1; v_call: TRBV20-1; d_call: -; clone_size: -; cdr3_length: 15; cdr3_aa: CSAVDGRKGYTEAFF; cdr3_nt: TGCAGTGCCGTCGACGGCCGAAAGGGGTACACTGAAGCTTTCTTT
j_call: TRBJ2-3; v_call: TRBV10-3; d_call: TRBD2; clone_size: -; cdr3_length: 17; cdr3_aa: CAISGTELAGKEDTQYF; cdr3_nt: TGTGCCATCAGTGGTACCGAACTAGCGGGGAAGGAAGATACGCAGTATTTT
j_call: TRBJ2-7; v_call: TRBV20-1; d_call: -; clone_size: -; cdr3_length: 14; cdr3_aa: CSAGRDRGSYEQYF; cdr3_nt: TGCAGTGCTGGCCGGGACCGGGGATCCTACGAGCAGTACTTC
j_call: TRBJ2-3; v_call: TRBV20-1; d_call: TRBD1; clone_size: few; cdr3_length: 13; cdr3_aa: CSAPRQGPDTQYF; cdr3_nt: TGCAGTGCACCGCGACAGGGGCCAGATACGCAGTATTTT
j_call: TRBJ2-3; v_call: TRBV20-1; d_call: -; clone_size: few; cdr3_length: 15; cdr3_aa: CSARHAVLGVDTQYF; cdr3_nt: TGCAGTGCTAGACACGCGGTCCTCGGAGTGGATACGCAGTATTTT
j_call: TRBJ1-5; v_call: TRBV2; d_call: TRBD1; clone_size: few; cdr3_length: 14; cdr3_aa: CASSETGRTQPQHF; cdr3_nt: TGTGCCAGCAGTGAGACAGGGCGAACTCAGCCCCAGCATTTT
j_call: TRBJ2-7; v_call: TRBV20-1; d_call: TRBD1; clone_size: once; cdr3_length: 14; cdr3_aa: CSAVRQGSSYEQYF; cdr3_nt: TGCAGTGCCGTTAGACAGGGGAGCTCCTACGAGCAGTACTTC
j_call: TRBJ2-1; v_call: TRBV5-4; d_call: TRBD2; clone_size: -; cdr3_length: 17; cdr3_aa: CASSFRVGGVMRNEQFF; cdr3_nt: TGTGCCAGCAGCTTTAGGGTGGGGGGGGTTATGAGGAATGAGCAGTTCTTC
j_call: TRBJ1-1; v_call: TRBV28; d_call: -; clone_size: -; cdr3_length: 17; cdr3_aa: CASLPPDKLGRNTEAFF; cdr3_nt: TGTGCCAGCCTCCCCCCGGACAAACTCGGACGGAACACTGAAGCTTTCTTT
j_call: TRBJ2-6; v_call: TRBV7-9; d_call: -; clone_size: -; cdr3_length: 15; cdr3_aa: CASSGRGAGANVLTF; cdr3_nt: TGTGCCAGCAGCGGGAGGGGGGCTGGGGCCAACGTCCTGACTTTC
j_call: TRBJ2-3; v_call: TRBV20-1; d_call: TRBD2; clone_size: few; cdr3_length: 16; cdr3_aa: CSARDETSGSTDTQYF; cdr3_nt: TGCAGTGCTAGAGACGAGACTAGCGGTAGCACAGATACGCAGTATTTT